The present TCR beta chain was sequenced within a study of blood T cell repertoires in COVID-19. Study summary: PBMCs, B-cell-depleted T cells, or T cells were the source of the cDNA or gDNA that made up the material.

Cohorts were determined from participant-reported clinical history. Two negative PCRs, clearance, or symptom resolution had been documented for recovered Cohort 3 donors. V gave up 4 bases and J gave up 3 bases, with 13 bases separating them. The CDR3 is 15 residues long. Looked up from germline, CDR1 is MDHEN and CDR2 is SYDVKM. Under the authors' procedure: Cell counts per sample came from amplifying reference gene primers. Using immunoSEQ multiplex PCR, the repertoire was profiled, and TCRdb retains in-frame clones only, with some absent. For V, J and clone size, that table is used; D and trimming come from the DNA. This table holds around 230,000 clones, roughly four fifths found once.

This chain joins TRBV28 and TRBJ1-5, with a possible D match to TRBD1 (5 bases). Input material: PBMCs or T cells enriched from blood (not recorded which). The clonotype was recovered from a man in his forties who had recovered from COVID-19. CDR3 loop: CASSSLRGINQPQHF. The CDR3, as DNA: TGTGCCAGCAGTTCACTAAGGGGAATCAATCAGCCCCAGCATTTT.